The clone carrying this T cell receptor beta chain is deemed medium-sized. Antigen specificity is unknown. The data were taken from a study of T cells in tumors after PD-1 blockade. Background on the study: Either cemiplimab 350 mg every 2 weeks or pembrolizumab 200 mg every 3 weeks was given. General study results and limits: About 41% of tumor TCR clonotypes were also found in blood.

Time point in this sample: second of two post-therapy site-matched biopsies roughly eight weeks apart. Clones were sequenced by immunoSEQ multiplex PCR, and TCRdb holds only the in-frame ones, with some missing. Of some 8,200 clones listed, 62% are singletons. Germline V CDR1 and CDR2: ENHRY, SYGVKD. This CDR3 has 14 amino acids. Trimming stripped 2 bases from V and 9 bases from J, with 11 bases between. This specimen was tumor tissue, taken after anti-PD-1 treatment. This sequence originates from a human donor with basal cell carcinoma. The chain couples TRBV10-3 to TRBJ1-6; D is unresolved. CDR3 bases: TGTGCCATCAGTGAGAGTACGACGGGTTCACCCCTCCACTTT. It yields the protein CAISESTTGSPLHF.